One and the same sample provided the 30 T cell receptor beta chains below, sequenced in a study of T cell repertoires in cytomegalovirus infection. TCRdb recomputed calls from the reads with MiXCR, one row per CDR3 protein. The sample lists under 200,000 distinct CDR3 sequences; less than 9.5% were seen once. Sequenced: PBMCs. These TCRs come from a human donor in good health (CMV status not recorded). Some clones in this sample may be carry-over from other donors' samples.

This clonotype was detected ten times or more. The chain couples TRBV7-2 to TRBJ1-1; TRBD1 agrees at 8 bases. After removal of 4 bases from V and 2 bases from J, the junction contained 6 bases not matched to a gene. The CDR3 contains 15 residues. Germline CDR1 SGHTA, CDR2 FQGNSA. The CDR3 nucleotides read TGTGCCAGCAGCTGGAAGACAGGGGTCAACACTGAAGCTTTCTTT. This encodes CASSWKTGVNTEAFF.

This chain links TRBV11-2 with TRBJ1-5; no firm D call. V dropped 6 bases and J dropped 3 bases, with 12 bases sitting between them. Germline V gene sequence: CDR1 SGHAT, CDR2 FQNNGV. The CDR3 consists of 14 residues. Here the CDR3 DNA reads TGTGCCAGCAGTCCTGCCGGTTTCAATCAGCCCCAGCATTTT. Its translation is CASSPAGFNQPQHF.

The CDR3 reads CASVDRAASDTQYF. DNA of the CDR3: TGTGCCAGCGTCGACAGGGCTGCATCAGATACGCAGTATTTT. The chain joins TRBV11-2 to TRBJ2-3; 7 bases are shared with TRBD1. Germline V lookup: CDR1 SGHAT, CDR2 FQNNGV. The CDR3 spans 14 residues. Trimming cost V 8 bases and J 4 bases; bases outside gene matches: 9.

In this sample, this clonotype turned up many times. The chain links TRBV4-2 to TRBJ2-2; 7 bases are shared with TRBD2. This CDR3 has 16 amino acids. Germline trimming cut 0 bases from V and 6 bases from J; bases unmatched to any gene: 7. CDR1 and CDR2 (germline): LGHNA, YNFKEQ. The CDR3 is CASSQDITGGSGELFF. The CDR3, as DNA: TGTGCCAGCAGCCAAGATATAACGGGAGGATCCGGGGAGCTGTTTTTT.

Ten or more counts support this clonotype. The chain employs TRBV28 and TRBJ2-1; the match to TRBD1 covers 8 bases. The CDR3 totals 13 residues. CDR1 and CDR2 (germline): MDHEN, SYDVKM. Trimming cost V 6 bases and J 8 bases; bases outside gene matches: 6. CDR3 sequence (DNA): TGTGCCAGCAGCCATACAGGGGGATATGAGCAGTTCTTC. Amino acids: CASSHTGGYEQFF.

Only one count was recorded for this clonotype. A much more abundant neighbour one base away suggests this may be a read error. The CDR3 region has the DNA TGTGCCAGCAGCACCCCGCTGGCGAAGGACCAGTACTTC. This gives the protein CASSTPLAKDQYF. The J gene is TRBJ2-7, the V gene TRBV7-2; D gene ambiguous. V lost 5 bases, J lost 10 bases, and 18 bases lay in between. Looked up from germline, CDR1 is SGHTA and CDR2 is FQGNSA. This CDR3 comprises 13 residues.

This clonotype has just a few counts. J is TRBJ1-1 and V is TRBV7-2; 8 positions match TRBD1. Germline lookup yields CDR1 SGHTA and CDR2 FQGNSA. The CDR3 is 14 amino acids. After removal of 2 bases from V and 7 bases from J, the junction contained 6 bases not matched to a gene. The CDR3 coding sequence is TGTGCCAGCAGCTTATCGGGACAGGCCATTGAAGCTTTCTTT. This gives the protein CASSLSGQAIEAFF.

In its sample, this clonotype was seen many times. This rearrangement joins TRBV10-3 to TRBJ2-7; possible D gene TRBD1, 5 bases. V lost 2 bases and J 2 bases, leaving 10 bases between the germline ends. The CDR3 is made up of 14 amino acids. The germline gives CDR1 ENHRY, CDR2 SYGVKD. The CDR3 here is CAISEGRVPYEQYF. The CDR3 nucleotides are TGTGCCATCAGTGAGGGCAGGGTCCCCTACGAGCAGTACTTC.

The table lists this clonotype with many counts. The V and J genes are TRBV12-3 or TRBV12-4 and TRBJ1-5, with D unresolved. The length of the CDR3 is 14 residues. Trimming removed 5 bases from V and 3 bases from J, with 11 bases in between. Here the CDR3 reads CASSNRTYNQPQHF. As DNA, the CDR3 is TGTGCCAGCAGTAACCGGACGTACAATCAGCCCCAGCATTTT.

The chain recombines TRBV6-2 or TRBV6-3 with TRBJ2-1, with 7 bases that match TRBD2. This CDR3 is built from 13 residues. Per germline, CDR1 MNHEY and CDR2 SVGEGT. Trimming at V came to 7 bases and at J to 8 bases, leaving 8 bases not matched to a gene. The CDR3 loop is CASIREGFHEQFF. In nucleotides, the CDR3 is TGTGCCAGCATCAGGGAGGGTTTTCATGAGCAGTTCTTC.

This clonotype was recorded many times. This rearrangement joins TRBV12-5 to TRBJ2-2; no clear D gene. The germline V and J ends were trimmed by 0 bases and 0 bases, with 14 bases remaining between them. The germline CDR1 and CDR2 sequences are LGHNT and FRNRAP. CDR3 length: 18 amino acids. The CDR3 nucleotides read TGTGCTAGTGGTTTGGTTCTCAGGATGGCCGCGAACACCGGGGAGCTGTTTTTT. This translates into CASGLVLRMAANTGELFF. The whole variable domain, filled in from reference TRBV12-5 and TRBJ2-2, reads DARVTQTPRHKVTEMGQEVTMRCQPILGHNTVFWYRQTMMQGLELLAYFRNRAPLDDSGMPKDRFSAEMPDATLATLKIQPSEPRDSAVYFCASGLVLRMAANTGELFFGEGSRLTVL.

This clonotype has more than one count but fewer than ten. This chain joins TRBV19 and TRBJ2-2; no clear D gene. Per germline, CDR1 LNHDA and CDR2 SQIVND (reference sequence). The CDR3 totals 11 residues. Trimming shortened V by 1 base and J by 6 bases, and 0 bases separated the two germline ends. In nucleotides, the CDR3 is TGTGCCAGTAGTATAGCCGGGGAGCTGTTTTTT. It encodes CASSIAGELFF.

This clonotype was observed a few times. V gene TRBV27 combines with J gene TRBJ1-6, with D uncertain. The CDR3 length is 15 residues. CDR1 MNHEY and CDR2 SMNVEV come from the germline V gene (reference sequence). Trimming stripped 6 bases from V and 0 bases from J, with 9 bases between. The CDR3 sequence: CASSLSSSYNSPLHF. CDR3 nucleotides: TGTGCCAGCAGCTTGTCTAGCTCCTATAATTCACCCCTCCACTTT.

This clonotype has a handful of counts. The chain is built from TRBV4-3 and TRBJ1-2; D unclear. This CDR3 comprises 16 residues. Per the germline V gene, CDR1 is LGHNA and CDR2 is YSLEER. V dropped 0 bases and J dropped 2 bases, with 13 bases sitting between them. The CDR3 loop is CASSQDFGRPNYGYTF. DNA for the CDR3: TGCGCCAGCAGCCAAGATTTTGGCAGGCCAAACTATGGCTACACCTTC.

A note on this clonotype: A read error may be the cause here, since a much bigger clone is one base away. CDR3 sequence: CASCLRLSTSDYEQYF. The CDR3 DNA sequence: TGTGCCAGCTGCTTAAGGCTCTCGACTAGCGACTACGAGCAGTACTTC. V gene TRBV7-6 combines with J gene TRBJ2-7, with 8 bases aligning to TRBD2. The CDR3 totals 16 residues. Germline lookup yields CDR1 SGHVS and CDR2 FNYEAQ. The full variable domain, in which reference TRBV7-6 and TRBJ2-7 provide the parts outside the CDR3, is GAGVSQSPRYKVTKRGQDVALRCDPISGHVSLYWYRQALGQGPEFLTYFNYEAQQDKSGLPNDRFSAERPEGSISTLTIQRTEQRDSAMYRCASCLRLSTSDYEQYFGPGTRLTVT.

This clonotype was observed once. No conserved phenylalanine or tryptophan ends this CDR3, so it is likely a read error. This rearrangement joins TRBV7-9 to TRBJ2-4; 12 nucleotides line up with TRBD1. This CDR3 is 16 amino acids long. The J segment lost 6 bases and the V segment lost 4 bases, leaving 7 bases of the junction unmatched. CDR1 and CDR2 (germline): SEHNR, FQNEAQ (reference sequence). CDR3 in amino acids: CASSYPGTGGRNIQYC. CDR3 in DNA: TGTGCCAGCAGCTACCCCGGGACAGGGGGCCGAAACATTCAGTACTGC.

Points on this clonotype: The junction does not match germline at one end; this may be a read error. V is TRBV6-2 or TRBV6-3 and J is TRBJ1-5; TRBD1 matches at 10 bases. CDR3 size: 14 residues. CDR1 is MNHEY and CDR2 is SVGEGT in the germline V gene. CDR3 sequence reads: CASRLTGGNQPRHF. In DNA, the CDR3 is TGTGCCAGCAGACTGACAGGGGGCAATCAGCCCCGGCATTTT.

This clonotype has only a few counts. V and J are TRBV6-2 or TRBV6-3 and TRBJ2-1, with TRBD2 matching 7 bases. In germline, CDR1 is MNHEY, CDR2 SVGEGT. Germline trimming cut 0 bases from V and 8 bases from J; bases unmatched to any gene: 10. This CDR3 has 16 amino acids. This CDR3 is CASSYSSAGELYEQFF. CDR3 nucleotide sequence: TGTGCCAGCAGTTACTCGAGTGCGGGAGAACTTTATGAGCAGTTCTTC.

This clonotype was detected ten times or more. This sequence joins TRBV7-9 and TRBJ1-6; D not certain. This CDR3 is 15 amino acids long. Germline assignment: CDR1 SEHNR and CDR2 FQNEAQ (reference sequence). Trimming removed 4 bases from V and 9 bases from J, with 16 bases in between. The DNA for the CDR3 is TGTGCCAGCAGCTGGTCCACCGGTTGGGGTTCACCCCTCCACTTT. It is translated as CASSWSTGWGSPLHF.

This clonotype has a count of ten or more. CDR3 protein: CATSRDQGSYQPQHF. CDR3 in DNA: TGTGCCACCAGCAGAGACCAGGGCTCATATCAGCCCCAGCATTTT. The genes are TRBV15 and TRBJ1-5; tentatively, D is TRBD1 (5 bases). The V end was cut by 0 bases, the J end by 5 bases, with 11 bases between. The length of the CDR3 is 15 residues. Germline V CDR1 and CDR2: LNHNV, YYDKDF (reference sequence).

In this sample, this clonotype turned up many times. The chain is built from TRBV6-1 and TRBJ1-5, with D uncertain. Trimming removed 5 bases at V and 5 bases at J, with 19 bases between. Germline V CDR1 and CDR2: MNHNS, SASEGT. The CDR3 is 16 amino acids. CDR3 residues: CASSKRPGPRDQPQHF. CDR3 DNA: TGTGCCAGCAGTAAGCGCCCGGGTCCTAGGGATCAGCCCCAGCATTTT.

The sample holds a few counts of this clonotype. The V and J genes are TRBV28 and TRBJ2-7; 9 positions match TRBD1. The CDR3 spans 16 residues. Unmatched junction bases numbered 16, after V lost 1 base and J lost 12 bases. Germline loops: CDR1 MDHEN, CDR2 SYDVKM. The DNA of the CDR3 is TGTGCCAGCAGTTTATCCACTAGGGGACAGGGCAGGGGTCCGTACTTC. This codes for CASSLSTRGQGRGPYF.

This clonotype was observed many times. This chain links TRBV7-2 with TRBJ2-1, with 13 positions matching TRBD2. CDR3 length: 15 residues. Germline V gives CDR1 SGHTA, CDR2 FQGNSA. The V and J ends lost 4 bases and 7 bases, in that order; junction bases with no gene match: 4. This chain's CDR3 is CASSYGLAGANEQFF. For the CDR3, the DNA is TGTGCCAGCAGCTACGGACTAGCGGGAGCTAATGAGCAGTTCTTC. Looking up the rest from reference TRBV7-2 and TRBJ2-1 gives the full variable domain: GAGVSQSPSNKVTEKGKDVELRCDPISGHTALYWYRQSLGQGLEFLIYFQGNSAPDKSGLPSDRFSAERTGGSVSTLTIQRTQQEDSAVYLCASSYGLAGANEQFFGPGTRLTVL.

A remark on this clonotype: A much larger clone sits a single nucleotide away, making a read error possible. This chain uses TRBV2 with TRBJ1-1; D is unclear. The CDR3 length is 14 residues. Germline V gene sequence: CDR1 SNHLY, CDR2 FYNNEI. Deletions cut 4 bases from V and 4 bases from J, with 13 bases between. The CDR3, as DNA: TGTGCCAGCAGTGTGGTGGGCGCGGGCACTGAAGCTTTCTTT. Protein product: CASSVVGAGTEAFF.

In its sample, this clonotype was seen many times. The chain combines TRBV7-2 with TRBJ2-1; D is ambiguous. Germline lookup yields CDR1 SGHTA and CDR2 FQGNSA. With 4 bases removed from V and 14 bases from J, the gap between germline ends came to 24 bases. CDR3 size: 15 residues. The CDR3 sequence: CASSSPRASPQRKFF. As DNA, the CDR3 is TGTGCCAGCAGCTCCCCTAGGGCCTCCCCCCAGAGAAAGTTCTTC.

This clonotype was recorded at least ten times. This chain joins TRBV7-2 and TRBJ2-3; D unclear. The ends were cut back, 2 bases at V and 5 bases at J, with 8 bases in the middle. Germline CDR1 is SGHTA and CDR2 is FQGNSA. This CDR3 spans 13 amino acids. In DNA, the CDR3 is TGTGCCAGCAGCTTACTAGTGATAGATACGCAGTATTTT. Its translation is CASSLLVIDTQYF.

As to this clonotype: A junction boundary mismatches the germline segment, possibly from a read error. In DNA, the CDR3 is TGCAGTGCGCCGCTCCGCATCTCCGGGACAGGGAAGGGCGGGGGGCTGTTTTTT. Its protein is CSAPLRISGTGKGGGLFF. V is TRBV20-1 and J is TRBJ2-2; 9 nucleotides line up with TRBD1. Germline V gene lookup returns CDR1 DFQATT and CDR2 SNEGSKA (reference sequence). This CDR3 comprises 18 residues.

About this clonotype: A much larger clone differs from this one at a single base, so this may be a read error. The chain carries TRBV28 and TRBJ2-4; either TRBD1 or TRBD2 may fit D (5 bases each). Germline-derived CDR1 and CDR2 are MDHEN and SYDVKM. The CDR3 length is 18 residues. The CDR3: CASSPMPGTSSGKSIQYF. The CDR3 DNA reads as TGTGCCAGCAGCCCCATGCCAGGGACCTCCTCAGGCAAAAGCATTCAGTACTTC.

This clonotype was found many times. The chain recombines TRBV7-2 with TRBJ1-5; D perhaps matches TRBD1 (5 bases). The CDR3 totals 15 residues. V was clipped by 3 bases and J by 2 bases, with 11 bases between them. Germline CDR1 is SGHTA and CDR2 is FQGNSA. The CDR3 here is CASSFTRDRNQPQHF. The CDR3 bases are TGTGCCAGCAGCTTTACCCGGGACCGCAATCAGCCCCAGCATTTT.

This clonotype appeared many times. V and J are TRBV7-2 and TRBJ1-2; D is unresolved. This CDR3 has 13 amino acids. Per germline, CDR1 SGHTA and CDR2 FQGNSA. Trimming left V 5 bases short and J 4 bases short, with 11 bases between. The CDR3 DNA sequence: TGTGCCAGCAGCCATATAAAGTCCTATGGCTACACCTTC. The encoded protein is CASSHIKSYGYTF.